This T cell receptor beta chain emerged from a study of regulatory T cells in long-lasting Graves disease. The authors built TCR beta libraries using iRepertoire HTBI primers and Arm-PCR of CDR3 regions. TCRdb recomputed calls from the multiplex PCR reads with MiXCR, one row per CDR3 protein. Among under 500,000 distinct CDR3 sequences listed, less than 25% were seen once. V shed 10 bases and J shed 7 bases, with 7 bases lying between them. Germline V lookup: CDR1 ENHRY, CDR2 SYGVKD. The CDR3 has 10 amino acids. This clonotype was counted only a few times. Time point noted: persistent/refractory GD, antithyroid drugs over 5 years with positive TRAb. Scientists built the TCR library using RNA that was extracted from PBMCs.

The origin of this receptor is a female donor with Graves disease. Sequences were derived from peripheral blood mononuclear cells (PBMCs), sampled when the disease was refractory, from a patient treated with antithyroid drugs. The chain combines TRBV10-3 with TRBJ1-4, with D unclear. CDR3 in DNA: TGTGCCACCCTCGGTGAAAAACTGTTTTTT. It is translated as CATLGEKLFF.